This TCR beta chain was identified in a study of blood T cell repertoires in COVID-19. Study-wide background: Acute and convalescent COVID-19 samples came from the United States, Italy and Spain. Nucleic acid was either cDNA or gDNA, and it came from T cells, B-cell-depleted T cells, or PBMCs.

In the original workflow: Amplified reference gene primers provided the basis for estimating nucleated cell counts. Using immunoSEQ multiplex PCR, the repertoire was profiled, and TCRdb retains in-frame clones only, with some absent. V, J and clone size reflect that table, while D and trimming were determined from the DNA. Found here are 490,000 or so clones, approximately 87% of them singletons; the top ten hold around 1.9%. Cohort 3 donors were reported recovered after two negative PCRs, clearance, or symptom resolution. Looked up from germline, CDR1 is MNHEY and CDR2 is SVGEGT. The CDR3 runs 15 residues. V lost 5 bases, J lost 5 bases, and 18 bases lay in between.

The rearrangement uses TRBV6-2 or TRBV6-3 and TRBJ2-5, with D possibly TRBD1 on 6 matching bases. This receptor was identified in a woman aged 40 to 50 who had recovered from COVID-19. The material sequenced was PBMCs or T cells enriched from blood (not recorded which). For the CDR3, the DNA is TGTGCCAGCAGTGTACAGGGTAGCGTGGCGGAGACCCAGTACTTC. This translates into CASSVQGSVAETQYF.